This T cell receptor (beta chain) was documented in a study of cytomegalovirus exposure and HLA in healthy donors. It was with 60 Vbeta and 13 Jbeta primers that the PCR ran. Assay used: immunoSEQ multiplex PCR; TCRdb lists only in-frame clones, some missing. The data contain about 90,000 clones, more than 70% of them seen just once; the ten biggest clones take up around 20%. The ends lost 6 bases at V and 4 bases at J; junction bases unmatched: 8. This CDR3 comprises 15 residues. The germline gives CDR1 MDHEN, CDR2 SYDVKM. Findings and caveats of the study: Prediction of most subjects' HLA-A and HLA-B alleles by TCR beta sequences was reportedly accurate. The only immune exposure information that was available was CMV serostatus. Altogether, 170 or so TCR beta chains were recorded as cytomegalovirus-associated. The likely origin of a cluster of highly shared sequence variants was a sequencing artifact.

As regards this clone: The antigen is unknown.

This TCR came from a woman aged 60-75 years in good health and CMV-seropositive. Sequenced input: PBMCs. The V and J genes are TRBV28 and TRBJ2-3; 9 bases fit TRBD2. The CDR3 sequence is CASRSSGSRSDTQYF. CDR3 nucleotides: TGTGCCAGCAGGAGTAGCGGGAGTAGGTCAGATACGCAGTATTTT.